Sequencing of this T cell receptor beta chain was carried out in a study of PD-1 blockade in classical Hodgkin lymphoma. CDR3 length equals 14 residues. From germline, CDR1 is SGDLS and CDR2 YYNGEE. The V and J ends lost 4 bases and 3 bases respectively, with 13 bases between them. Study-level points and caveats: Newly diagnosed patients reportedly had lower baseline TCR diversity than healthy donors. Complete responders' diversity at baseline resembled that of newly diagnosed patients.

This clone has a handful of counts. The antigen is unknown. All trial patients relapsed after autologous stem cell transplantation. The method was immunoSEQ multiplex PCR; TCRdb's version includes in-frame clones alone and lacks a portion of them. The table has about 46,000 clones, over 60% seen once. The sequences come from peripheral blood mononuclear cells (PBMCs), collected before the second cycle of nivolumab. The clonotype comes from a human donor with classical Hodgkin lymphoma. The rearrangement uses TRBV9 and TRBJ2-5, with D perhaps being TRBD1 or TRBD2 (5 bases each). The CDR3 DNA reads TGTGCCAGCAGCCCTCGGGACGGAAAAGAGACCCAGTACTTC. Residues: CASSPRDGKETQYF.